This T cell receptor (beta chain) stems from a study of T cell responses to AZD1222 COVID-19 vaccine. Assay: immunoSEQ multiplex PCR; the TCRdb copy retains only in-frame clones and omits some. The table lists around 140,000 clones, over 90% of them singletons. CDR1 and CDR2 from the germline V gene are MRHNA and SNTAGT. The J segment lost 2 bases and the V segment lost 6 bases, leaving 9 bases of the junction unmatched. This CDR3 contains 15 residues. The chain employs TRBV6-4 and TRBJ1-2; 7 positions agree with TRBD1. The receptor was isolated from an adult in good health. Source: peripheral blood, taken on day 0 of AZD1222 vaccination. CDR3 region: CASRASGGSNYGYTF. CDR3 coding DNA: TGTGCCAGCAGAGCATCAGGGGGTTCGAACTATGGCTACACCTTC.